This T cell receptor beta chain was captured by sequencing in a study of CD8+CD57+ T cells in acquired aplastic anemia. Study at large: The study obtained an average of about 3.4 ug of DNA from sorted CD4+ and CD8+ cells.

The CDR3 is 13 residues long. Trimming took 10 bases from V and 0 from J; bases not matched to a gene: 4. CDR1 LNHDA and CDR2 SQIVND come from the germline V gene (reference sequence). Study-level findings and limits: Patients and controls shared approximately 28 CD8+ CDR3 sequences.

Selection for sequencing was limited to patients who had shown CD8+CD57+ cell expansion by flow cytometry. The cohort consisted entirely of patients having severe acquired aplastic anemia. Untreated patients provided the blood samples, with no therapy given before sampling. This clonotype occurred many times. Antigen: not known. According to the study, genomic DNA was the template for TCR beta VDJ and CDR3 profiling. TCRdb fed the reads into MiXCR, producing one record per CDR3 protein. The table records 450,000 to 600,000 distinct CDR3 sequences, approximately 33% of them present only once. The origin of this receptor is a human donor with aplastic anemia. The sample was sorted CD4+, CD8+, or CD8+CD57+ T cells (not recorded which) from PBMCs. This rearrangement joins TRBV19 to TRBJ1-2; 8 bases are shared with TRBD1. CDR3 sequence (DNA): TGTGCCACCCTGGACAGGGCTAACTATGGCTACACCTTC. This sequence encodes CATLDRANYGYTF.